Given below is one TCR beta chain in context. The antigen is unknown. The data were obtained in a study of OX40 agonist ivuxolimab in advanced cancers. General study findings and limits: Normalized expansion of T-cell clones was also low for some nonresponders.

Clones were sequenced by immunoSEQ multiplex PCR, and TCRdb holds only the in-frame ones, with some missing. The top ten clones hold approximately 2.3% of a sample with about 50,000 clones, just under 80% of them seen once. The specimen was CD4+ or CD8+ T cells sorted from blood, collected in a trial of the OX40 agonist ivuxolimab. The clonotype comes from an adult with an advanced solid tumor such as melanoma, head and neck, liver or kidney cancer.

DNA for the CDR3: TGTGCCAGCAGCCTGGGACAGGAGGGAAACACCATATATTTT. Protein product: CASSLGQEGNTIYF. The chain is built from TRBV6-5 and TRBJ1-3; 8 bases agree with TRBD1. This CDR3 is built from 14 residues. The J segment lost 4 bases and the V segment lost 6 bases, leaving 5 bases of the junction unmatched. Germline V gene data show CDR1 as MNHEY and CDR2 as SVGAGI.